The 16 T cell receptor beta chains reported below all come from one sample, sequenced in a study of early T cells in non-severe SARS-CoV-2 infection. Using its own MiXCR run on the 5' RACE reads, TCRdb lists one record per CDR3 protein. The sample includes approximately 80,000 distinct CDR3 sequences, over 9% of them seen just once. The sample was whole blood, taken at baseline. These receptors all stem from an adult who was a healthcare worker with PCR-confirmed SARS-CoV-2 infection or an uninfected control (not recorded which).

This clonotype was observed at least ten times. This rearrangement joins TRBV5-6 to TRBJ2-5; 14 nucleotides line up with TRBD2. CDR1 is SGHDT and CDR2 is YYEEEE in the germline V gene. V gave up 5 bases and J gave up 1 base; unmatched junction bases: 4. The length of the CDR3 is 16 residues. CDR3 DNA: TGTGCCAGCAGTGGACTAGCGGGGGGCCTCCAAGAGACCCAGTACTTC. Its protein is CASSGLAGGLQETQYF.

This clonotype was detected only once. V usage is TRBV5-1 and J usage is TRBJ1-2; possible D gene TRBD1, 6 bases. CDR1 SGHRS and CDR2 YFSETQ come from the germline V gene. This CDR3 is 16 amino acids long. Trimming cost V 0 bases and J 2 bases, with 14 bases left between them. CDR3 coding DNA: TGCGCCAGCAGCTTGGGGACACAGGGTTCCAACTATGGCTACACCTTC. It is translated as CASSLGTQGSNYGYTF.

The chain links TRBV20-1 to TRBJ2-1; D may be TRBD2 (6 bases). CDR1 is DFQATT, CDR2 SNEGSKA, per germline (reference sequence). Trimming removed 4 bases at V and 1 base at J, with 14 bases between. The length of the CDR3 is 15 residues. CDR3 sequence reads: CSATPLGGSYNEQFF. CDR3 DNA sequence: TGCAGTGCTACTCCCCTGGGGGGTTCCTACAATGAGCAGTTCTTC.

This chain links TRBV6-1 with TRBJ2-3, with D unresolved. Trimming cost V 3 bases and J 3 bases, with 19 bases left between them. The length of the CDR3 is 17 residues. Per germline, CDR1 MNHNS and CDR2 SASEGT. CDR3 nucleotides: TGTGCCAGCAGTGATCCCTCGGCAGCGAGTAGGACAGATACGCAGTATTTT. This gives the protein CASSDPSAASRTDTQYF.

This chain joins TRBV7-2 and TRBJ2-7; TRBD2 might be the D (5 bases). The CDR3 covers 13 residues. Germline V lookup: CDR1 SGHTA, CDR2 FQGNSA. The ends were cut back, 6 bases at V and 4 bases at J, with 13 bases in the middle. The CDR3 DNA reads TGTGCCAGCAGTTCCTCCGGGGAATACGAGCAGTACTTC. Protein product: CASSSSGEYEQYF.

This clonotype has a handful of counts. J is TRBJ2-1 and V is TRBV11-3; D remains ambiguous. Trimming stripped 5 bases from V and 6 bases from J, with 5 bases between. The CDR3 runs 11 residues. Per the germline V gene, CDR1 is SGHNT and CDR2 is YENEEA. The CDR3 nucleotides are TGTGCCAGCAGCGCCAGCAATGAGCAGTTCTTC. Protein: CASSASNEQFF.

The chain links TRBV3-1 to TRBJ2-3; D call uncertain. CDR1 is LGHDT and CDR2 is YNNKEL in the germline V gene (reference sequence). The CDR3 has 14 amino acids. The V end was cut by 1 base, the J end by 2 bases, with 7 bases between. CDR3 residues: CASSQVPFTDTQYF. The CDR3 region has the DNA TGTGCCAGCAGCCAAGTTCCCTTCACAGATACGCAGTATTTT.

Many counts were recorded for this clonotype. The J gene is TRBJ1-1, the V gene TRBV6-1; TRBD1 is a possible D gene (5 bases). Looked up from germline, CDR1 is MNHNS and CDR2 is SASEGT. The CDR3 has 14 residues. V was clipped by 4 bases and J by 2 bases, with 11 bases between them. CDR3 bases: TGTGCCAGCAGTGGGACACAGGAAAACACTGAAGCTTTCTTT. This translates into CASSGTQENTEAFF.

This chain links TRBV6-2 or TRBV6-3 with TRBJ1-1; D is uncertain. Trimming removed 3 bases from V and 1 base from J, with 9 bases in between. The CDR3 has 14 amino acids. The germline gives CDR1 MNHEY, CDR2 SVGEGT. CDR3 region: CASSYRVSNTEAFF. The CDR3 coding sequence is TGTGCCAGCAGTTATCGGGTCTCGAACACTGAAGCTTTCTTT.

This clonotype came up many times. The chain recombines TRBV6-4 with TRBJ1-6, with a weak D call TRBD1 (5 bases). The length of the CDR3 is 14 residues. V lost 3 bases to trimming and J lost 11 bases, with 14 bases between them. Germline V gene lookup returns CDR1 MRHNA and CDR2 SNTAGT. CDR3 in DNA: TGTGCCAGCAGTGAAGGGCAGGGAATGACACCCCTCCACTTT. Its translation is CASSEGQGMTPLHF.

This chain uses TRBV7-2 with TRBJ1-4, with D unresolved. CDR1 SGHTA and CDR2 FQGNSA come from the germline V gene. This CDR3 spans 14 amino acids. Trimming took 5 bases from V and 0 from J, leaving 7 bases between them. CDR3: CASSLHTTNEKLFF. CDR3 coding DNA: TGTGCCAGCAGCCTACATACAACTAATGAAAAACTGTTTTTT.

Details on this clonotype: Sequence at one end of the junction differs from germline and may be a read error. The rearrangement uses TRBV2 and TRBJ2-7; D not certain. The CDR3 extends over 13 amino acids. Germline V gives CDR1 SNHLY, CDR2 FYNNEI. In DNA form, the CDR3 reads TGTGCCAGCAGTGAAGTACCCCTACATCGGGCAGGCTTC. Translation gives CASSEVPLHRAGF. Supplemented by reference TRBV2 and TRBJ2-7, the full variable domain reads EPEVTQTPSHQVTQMGQEVILRCVPISNHLYFYWYRQILGQKVEFLVSFYNNEISEKSEIFDDQFSVERPDGSNFTLKIRSTKLEDSAMYFCASSEVPLHRAGFGPGTRLTVT.

The table lists this clonotype with many counts. The rearrangement links TRBV4-1 to TRBJ2-3, with 9 bases fitting TRBD2. The V segment lost 5 bases and the J segment 14 bases; nucleotides outside the gene matches: 8. The CDR3 length is 12 residues. Per the germline V gene, CDR1 is MGHRA and CDR2 is YSYEKL. CDR3 in amino acids: CASSSLAGATYF. In nucleotides, the CDR3 is TGCGCCAGCAGCTCTTTAGCGGGGGCGACGTATTTT.

This chain links TRBV13 with TRBJ2-3; tentative D call: TRBD2 (5 bases). Looked up from germline, CDR1 is PRHDT and CDR2 is FYEKMQ (reference sequence). V was clipped by 1 base and J by 10 bases, with 9 bases between them. This CDR3 contains 12 residues. Written as DNA, the CDR3 is TGTGCCAGCAGCTTAGTTCGGACTCCGCAGTATTTT. Translation gives CASSLVRTPQYF.

This clonotype was detected a few times. The chain joins TRBV11-1 to TRBJ2-2; D is possibly TRBD1 (6 bases). The germline V gene has CDR1 SGHAT and CDR2 FQDESV (reference sequence). V gave up 5 bases and J gave up 9 bases, with 10 bases separating them. This CDR3 spans 12 amino acids. CDR3 region: CASSPQGWELFF. DNA of the CDR3: TGTGCCAGCAGCCCCCAGGGGTGGGAGCTGTTTTTT.

This clonotype has only one observation. This chain connects TRBV7-2 to TRBJ2-7; 11 nucleotides line up with TRBD2. The V gene's germline CDR1 is SGHTA and CDR2 FQGNSA. Trimming cost V 6 bases and J 8 bases; bases outside gene matches: 6. This CDR3 region has 13 residues. DNA of the CDR3: TGTGCCAGCAGTTCTCGGACTAGCGGGCAGCAGTACTTC. This translates into CASSSRTSGQQYF.